Listed here are 7 T cell receptor beta chains from one sample, sequenced in a study of Ad26.COV2.S vaccination and SARS-CoV-2 variants. Treatment given: approximately 18 received Ad26.COV2.S at low or high dose, single or two shots; several received placebo; per-sample allocation not given. Following the first vaccine or placebo injection, samples were taken on day 63. This table comes from immunoSEQ multiplex PCR, and its TCRdb copy is limited to in-frame clones, with some not included. The sample records a few hundred thousand clones, approximately 92% being singletons. The specimen was peripheral blood, collected in a trial of Ad26.COV2.S vaccine versus placebo. The receptors shown here come from a person aged 18-65 years who received the Ad26.COV2.S COVID-19 vaccine or a placebo.

This clone was found a few times. The genes are TRBV10-3 and TRBJ2-3; 10 nucleotides match TRBD2. Trimming at V came to 10 bases and at J to 4 bases, leaving 8 bases not matched to a gene. Germline V gene lookup returns CDR1 ENHRY and CDR2 SYGVKD. The CDR3 runs to 14 residues. As DNA, the CDR3 is TGTGCCACCGGGACTAGCGCCTCCGCAGATACGCAGTATTTT. This translates into CATGTSASADTQYF.

The J gene is TRBJ1-5, the V gene TRBV29-1, with 8 bases that match TRBD1. The V segment lost 5 bases and the J segment 3 bases; nucleotides outside the gene matches: 9. CDR1 and CDR2 from the germline V gene are SQVTM and ANQGSEA. The CDR3 runs 15 residues. The CDR3 DNA reads as TGCAGCGTTACAACAGGGACAGGAATCAATCAGCCCCAGCATTTT. As protein: CSVTTGTGINQPQHF.

Regarding this clone: A junction boundary mismatches the germline segment, possibly from a read error. The CDR3 region is CTSSTGVNSPLHF. The CDR3 nucleotides read TGTACCAGCTCTACAGGGGTCAATTCACCCCTCCACTTT. The chain uses TRBV28 and TRBJ1-6, with 7 bases fitting TRBD1. CDR3 length: 13 residues. CDR1 and CDR2 (germline): MDHEN, SYDVKM.

The rearrangement uses TRBV5-4 and TRBJ2-1; tentative D call: TRBD2 (5 bases). This CDR3 contains 17 residues. Trimming took off 5 bases at V and 9 bases at J, with 27 bases between the two ends. Germline V gene sequence: CDR1 SGHNT, CDR2 YYREEE (reference sequence). The CDR3 protein is CASRDDVGSGYFSEQFF. The CDR3 DNA follows: TGTGCCAGCAGAGACGACGTCGGTTCGGGGTACTTCAGTGAGCAGTTCTTC. The full variable domain, its missing parts supplied by reference TRBV5-4 and TRBJ2-1, is ETGVTQSPTHLIKTRGQQVTLRCSSQSGHNTVSWYQQALGQGPQFIFQYYREEENGRGNFPPRFSGLQFPNYSSELNVNALELDDSALYLCASRDDVGSGYFSEQFFGPGTRLTVL.

On this clone: One end of the junction fails to match germline, which may point to a read error. The chain couples TRBV7-7 to TRBJ2-1, with D unclear. CDR3 size: 15 residues. Germline V gene lookup returns CDR1 SSHAT and CDR2 FNYEAQ (reference sequence). The CDR3 region has the DNA TGTGCTAGCAGCTTAGGAGCTAGCTCCTACAATGAGCAGTTCTTC. Translated, it gives CASSLGASSYNEQFF.

The J gene is TRBJ2-1, the V gene TRBV7-7, with D possibly called TRBD1 or TRBD2 (5 bases each). Per the germline V gene, CDR1 is SSHAT and CDR2 is FNYEAQ (reference sequence). There are 13 residues in the CDR3. Trimming took 4 bases from V and 5 from J, leaving 9 bases between them. The DNA of the CDR3 is TGTGCCAGCAGCTCGGGACGCAACAATGAGCAGTTCTTC. It codes for CASSSGRNNEQFF.

The chain links TRBV18 to TRBJ2-3, with 15 bases fitting TRBD2. From germline, CDR1 is KGHSH and CDR2 LQKENI. Germline trimming cut 7 bases from V and 4 bases from J; bases unmatched to any gene: 6. This CDR3 is 16 amino acids long. CDR3 DNA: TGTGCCAGCTGGACTAGCGGGAGGGCCCCGGCAGATACGCAGTATTTT. It encodes CASWTSGRAPADTQYF.